A single T cell receptor beta chain is shown here with its context. CD4+ and CD8+ T cells were sorted from PBMCs stained for CD3, CD4 and CD8. J was trimmed by 0 bases and V by 3 bases; bases with no gene match: 10. CDR1 is GTSNPN and CDR2 is SVGIG in the germline V gene (reference sequence). The CDR3 runs to 16 residues. RNA extraction and reverse transcription yielded cDNA as sequencing template. TCRdb's table, derived via immunoSEQ multiplex PCR, lists solely in-frame clones and lacks some. The sample lists about 250,000 clones, 65% to 70% occurring once. The data are from a study of CD8+ T cells in alopecia areata.

The source is a human donor with alopecia areata. The chain links TRBV30 to TRBJ1-2; 7 bases align to TRBD1. The sample here was CD4+ T cells sorted from blood, taken at week 0. The CDR3 DNA sequence: TGTGCCTGGAGCGCCGGGACAGCCTCTTCTAACTATGGCTACACCTTC. Its protein is CAWSAGTASSNYGYTF. Complete variable domain (other parts from reference TRBV30 and TRBJ1-2): SQTIHQWPATLVQPVGSPLSLECTVEGTSNPNLYWYRQAAGRGLQLLFYSVGIGQISSEVPQNLSASRPQDRQFILSSKKLLLSDSGFYLCAWSAGTASSNYGYTFGSGTRLTVV.